This TCR beta chain was sequenced for a study of T cells expressing NK-cell markers. In the study overall: Eight donors were sequenced, seven testing HCMV-seropositive and one testing seronegative.

Judged by frequency, this clonotype is medium-sized. TCRdb reprocessed the 5' RACE reads, keeping one entry per CDR3 protein, no DNA. In total, the table holds over a thousand distinct CDR3 sequences. Germline CDR1 reads MNHEY; CDR2 reads SMNVEV (reference sequence). This CDR3 has 14 residues. The chain has TRBV27 and TRBJ1-1. The clonotype was recovered from a woman between 18 and 29 years old in good health. Sample: blood T cells: a sorted CD56 or NKG2C T cell subset, CD4+ or CD8+ T cells, or bulk PBMC T cells (not recorded which). The CDR3 protein is CASSLGSLNTEAFF.